Here is one TCR beta chain with its context. Its antigen is still unknown. Mismatch with germline at one junction end may stem from a read error. No cell sorting was done before RNA was extracted from the tissue. This non-tumor lung sample came from over 3 cm beyond the tumor edge. The data derive from a study of tumor and adjacent non-tumor tissue in lung cancer. For the study at large: Stage I to III disease affected 9 to 10 men and roughly 5 women aged about 30 to 85. On average, productive TCRbeta reads reached about 4.17 million per sample.

CDR1 and CDR2 (germline): SQVTM, ANQGSEA. The CDR3 totals 12 residues. Study-wide points: Tumor repertoires had a smaller top 100 clone share than normal lung.

TCRbeta libraries were built with three rounds of nested PCR, modified from ARM-PCR. TCRdb passed the multiplex PCR reads through MiXCR, listing each CDR3 protein once. The repertoire consists of roughly 69,000 distinct CDR3 sequences, with around 80% occurring once and the leading ten covering 45%. The TCR was taken from a man in his 60s with non-small cell lung cancer. The sequencing input was distant non-tumor lung tissue. The rearrangement joins TRBV29-1 to TRBJ2-7; D gene unclear. CDR3 loop: CSAADGFYEQYF. DNA for the CDR3: TGCAGCGCTGCCGACGGCTTCTACGAGCAGTATTTC.